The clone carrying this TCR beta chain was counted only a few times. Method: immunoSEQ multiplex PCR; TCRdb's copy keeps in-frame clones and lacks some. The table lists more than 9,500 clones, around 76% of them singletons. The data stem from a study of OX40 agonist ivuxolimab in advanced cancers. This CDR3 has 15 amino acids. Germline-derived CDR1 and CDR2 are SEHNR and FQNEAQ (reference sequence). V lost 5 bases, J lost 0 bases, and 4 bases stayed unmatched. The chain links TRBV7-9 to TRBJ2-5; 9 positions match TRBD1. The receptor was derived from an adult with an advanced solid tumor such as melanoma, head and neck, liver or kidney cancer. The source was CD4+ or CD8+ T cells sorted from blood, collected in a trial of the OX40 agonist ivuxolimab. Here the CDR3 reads CASSPRDRDQETQYF. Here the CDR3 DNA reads TGTGCCAGCAGCCCCCGGGACAGGGACCAAGAGACCCAGTACTTC.